This record looks at one TCR beta chain sequence and its context. The data were taken from a study of technical replicates of blood from a handful of donors. Sequencing used immunoSEQ multiplex PCR; TCRdb keeps in-frame clones, though not all of them. The sample shows 68,000 or so clones, nearly 98% of them seen only once. The sequence came from a human donor in good health. Sequencing was carried out using T cells isolated from PBMCs.

CDR3 coding DNA: TGCAGCGCAACTCTGGGACAGGGGGCGACTGAAGCTTTCTTT. Its translation is CSATLGQGATEAFF. The chain links TRBV29-1 to TRBJ1-1; 12 nucleotides match TRBD1. This CDR3 has 14 amino acids. The germline V gene has CDR1 SQVTM and CDR2 ANQGSEA. J gave up 5 bases and V 7 bases, and 8 bases lay outside the gene matches.